One and the same sample provided the 13 T cell receptor beta chains below, sequenced in a study of vaccination effects on CD4 cells after COVID-19. Sequencing followed a ViraFEST assay step that expanded antigen-specific CD4+ T cells with viral peptide pools. Scientists isolated CD4+ T cells after an approximately 10-day culture period ended. Vaccination of participants consisted of two doses of either the BNT162b2 or mRNA-1273 vaccine. The repertoire was sequenced with immunoSEQ multiplex PCR; TCRdb's copy has only in-frame clones and lacks some. The table includes about 69,000 clones, under 80% detected once. What these receptors recognize is not known. Sequencing used CD4+ T cells from PBMCs cultured with HCoV-OC43 spike peptides, obtained after COVID-19 vaccination. Documented subset: HCoV-OC43 spike overlapping peptide pool stimulation. Receptors originate from a human donor who received a COVID-19 vaccine.

The chain uses TRBV7-3 and TRBJ2-1, with TRBD2 as a possible D gene (5 bases). In germline, CDR1 is SGHTA, CDR2 FQGTGA. Trimming left V 5 bases short and J 4 bases short, with 15 bases between. The CDR3 length is 15 residues. In DNA form, the CDR3 reads TGTGCCAGCAGCCCCACGGCCGGCGGGTACAATGAGCAGTTCTTC. Translating gives CASSPTAGGYNEQFF.

J is TRBJ1-3 and V is TRBV5-4; D uncertain. Germline-derived CDR1 and CDR2 are SGHNT and YYREEE (reference sequence). V lost 0 bases to trimming and J lost 3 bases, with 13 bases between them. CDR3 length: 16 amino acids. As DNA, the CDR3 is TGTGCCAGCAGCTTGGATCCAGATTCGTATGGAAACACCATATATTTT. It codes for CASSLDPDSYGNTIYF. Full variable domain (remainder filled in from reference TRBV5-4 and TRBJ1-3): ETGVTQSPTHLIKTRGQQVTLRCSSQSGHNTVSWYQQALGQGPQFIFQYYREEENGRGNFPPRFSGLQFPNYSSELNVNALELDDSALYLCASSLDPDSYGNTIYFGEGSWLTVV.

The chain is built from TRBV2 and TRBJ1-4, with D unresolved. V was shortened by 1 base and J by 0 bases, with 6 bases between the two germline ends. CDR3 size: 15 residues. Germline assignment: CDR1 SNHLY and CDR2 FYNNEI. The CDR3 region has the DNA TGTGCCAGCAGTGAAGGTGGGCCAACTAATGAAAAACTGTTTTTT. Its translation is CASSEGGPTNEKLFF.

This chain connects TRBV4-1 to TRBJ2-7, with 10 bases identical to TRBD1. This CDR3 region has 16 residues. The germline gives CDR1 MGHRA, CDR2 YSYEKL. Trimming cost V 3 bases and J 7 bases; bases outside gene matches: 12. The DNA for the CDR3 is TGCGCCAGCAGCCAGAATCCGGGACAGGGGATTCGGGAGCAGTACGTC. The encoded protein is CASSQNPGQGIREQYV.

This clone has more than one count but fewer than ten. CDR3 sequence: CASINRERDTQYF. Here the CDR3 DNA reads TGTGCCAGCATCAACAGGGAGAGAGATACGCAGTATTTT. V usage is TRBV2 and J usage is TRBJ2-3, with D perhaps matching TRBD1 (6 bases). Germline V gene lookup returns CDR1 SNHLY and CDR2 FYNNEI. This CDR3 region has 13 residues. V lost 7 bases to trimming and J lost 5 bases, with 13 bases between them.

The CDR3 is CASSQDLVGGPMDTQYF. CDR3 in DNA: TGTGCCAGCAGCCAAGATCTGGTGGGGGGGCCAATGGATACGCAGTATTTT. The V and J genes are TRBV3-1 (or the pseudogene TRBV3-2) and TRBJ2-3; possible D gene TRBD2, 7 bases. The CDR3 is 17 residues long. Germline values: CDR1 LGHDT, CDR2 YNNKEL (reference sequence). The V end was cut by 0 bases, the J end by 6 bases, with 19 bases between.

The chain uses TRBV10-3 and TRBJ1-5; D perhaps matches TRBD1 (6 bases). Looked up from germline, CDR1 is ENHRY and CDR2 is SYGVKD. The CDR3 spans 16 residues. V lost 3 bases, J lost 4 bases, and 16 bases lay in between. Here the CDR3 reads CAISETGGGGNQPQHF. As DNA, the CDR3 is TGTGCCATCAGTGAAACCGGGGGGGGCGGGAATCAGCCCCAGCATTTT.

This chain links TRBV28 with TRBJ2-1; TRBD2 aligns across 11 bases. The CDR3 runs 15 residues. Per germline, CDR1 MDHEN and CDR2 SYDVKM. V dropped 6 bases and J dropped 7; count of bases not matched to a gene: 8. The CDR3 region is CASSLAGGPRNEQFF. The CDR3 DNA reads as TGTGCCAGCAGCTTAGCGGGGGGGCCGAGGAATGAGCAGTTCTTC.

The rearrangement links TRBV6-6 to TRBJ2-6, with unresolved D. Germline V gene data show CDR1 as MNHNY and CDR2 as SVGAGI (reference sequence). The germline V and J ends were trimmed by 6 bases and 2 bases, with 11 bases remaining between them. This CDR3 is built from 15 residues. CDR3 sequence reads: CASSGRLAGANVLTF. The CDR3 nucleotides are TGTGCCAGCAGCGGCCGGTTGGCTGGGGCCAACGTCCTGACTTTC.

This chain links TRBV19 with TRBJ1-1; no reliable D call. The length of the CDR3 is 11 residues. Germline V gives CDR1 LNHDA, CDR2 SQIVND (reference sequence). V lost 6 bases and J lost 4, with 6 bases in between. The CDR3 DNA is TGTGCCAGTAGATCGATCACTGAAGCTTTCTTT. This encodes CASRSITEAFF.

The rearrangement joins TRBV6-5 to TRBJ1-1; D gene unclear. CDR3 length: 14 amino acids. Germline V gene data show CDR1 as MNHEY and CDR2 as SVGAGI. Trimming pared 4 bases from V and 2 bases from J, leaving 11 bases between. The CDR3 spells CASSSRRLNTEAFF. The CDR3 DNA follows: TGTGCCAGCAGTTCCAGAAGACTCAACACTGAAGCTTTCTTT.

This chain uses TRBV11-1 with TRBJ1-1; possible D gene TRBD1, 6 bases. V was cut by 1 base and J by 5 bases, with 11 bases left in between. The CDR3 sequence is 14 residues long. Germline V gene data show CDR1 as SGHAT and CDR2 as FQDESV (reference sequence). CDR3 DNA: TGTGCCAGCAGCTTAGGCAGGGGAGGAACTGAAGCTTTCTTT. This codes for CASSLGRGGTEAFF.

The rearrangement joins TRBV5-1 to TRBJ1-4; 10 nucleotides agree with TRBD1. Germline CDR1 is SGHRS and CDR2 is YFSETQ. This CDR3 is built from 15 residues. Unmatched junction bases numbered 4, after V lost 6 bases and J lost 2 bases. The CDR3 DNA is TGCGCCAGCACCCGACAGGGGGCCACTAATGAAAAACTGTTTTTT. It codes for CASTRQGATNEKLFF.